This TCR beta chain was recovered during a study of STAT3 mutations in large granular lymphocyte leukemia. General study results and limits: Variable sampling intervals and differing treatment regimens complicated linking therapy response to TCR clonal burden changes. Every T-cell large granular lymphocyte leukemia patient had at least one immunodominant TCR beta clonotype.

This clone was recorded a few times. What it binds is not known. The CDR3 covers 13 residues. The germline V gene has CDR1 SGHTA and CDR2 FQGNSA. V was pared by 0 bases and J by 6 bases, with 6 bases between. Measured with immunoSEQ multiplex PCR; TCRdb has only the in-frame clones, and not every one. The sample shows several thousand clones, around 70% of them seen only once. V and J are TRBV7-2 and TRBJ1-5; D call uncertain. Sequenced: peripheral blood mononuclear cells. The receptor was derived from a woman in her thirties or forties with T-cell large granular lymphocyte leukemia. Some clones in this sample may be carry-over from other donors' samples. CDR3 coding DNA: TGTGCCAGCAGCTTAGCGTGGATTCAGCCCCAGCATTTT. It encodes CASSLAWIQPQHF.